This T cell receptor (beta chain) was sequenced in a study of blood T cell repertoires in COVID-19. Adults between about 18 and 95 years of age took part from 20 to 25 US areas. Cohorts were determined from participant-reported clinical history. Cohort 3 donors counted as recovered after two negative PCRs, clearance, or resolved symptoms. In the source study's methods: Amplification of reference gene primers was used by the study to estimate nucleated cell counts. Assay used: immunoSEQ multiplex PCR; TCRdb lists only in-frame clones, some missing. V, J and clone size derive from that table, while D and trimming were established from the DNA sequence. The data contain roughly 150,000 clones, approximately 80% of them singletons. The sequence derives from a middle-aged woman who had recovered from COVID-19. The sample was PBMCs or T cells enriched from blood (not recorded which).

This chain's CDR3 is CASSNGFPGQGGTGELFF. Written as DNA, the CDR3 is TGTGCCAGCAGCAACGGGTTTCCGGGACAGGGTGGCACCGGGGAGCTGTTTTTT. The rearrangement links TRBV21-1 to TRBJ2-2; the D call in the table, TRBD1, was not verified against the DNA. TRBV21-1 is an annotated pseudogene. The CDR3 covers 18 residues.